This T cell receptor beta chain was retrieved from a study of cytomegalovirus exposure and HLA in healthy donors. The PCR was carried out with 60 Vbeta primers and 13 Jbeta primers. Per the original data handling: An analysis that came later counted tens of millions of unique TCR beta chains, around 10 million shared. This table comes from immunoSEQ multiplex PCR, and its TCRdb copy is limited to in-frame clones, with some not included. V and J calls plus clone size are reproduced from that table; the DNA served to infer D and trimming. The data contain about 70,000 clones, about 74% of them singletons. In the case of this clone: Its antigen is unidentified.

V shed 4 bases and J 5 bases; nucleotides not matched to a gene: 8. CDR1 SGHAT and CDR2 FQNNGV come from the germline V gene. This CDR3 contains 16 residues. Whole-study findings and limits: Researchers had no immune exposure information except CMV serostatus available. Reported findings show TCR beta sequences accurately forecast HLA-A and HLA-B alleles in most subjects. A later analysis linked a missense DCLRE1C variant to TCR beta V- and J-gene trimming.

The genes are TRBV11-2 and TRBJ2-2; 9 bases match TRBD2. The sequence was obtained from a human donor in good health. The material sequenced was PBMCs. CDR3 region: CASSSVAGDVTGELFF. The CDR3 nucleotides are TGTGCCAGCAGCTCAGTAGCGGGAGATGTAACCGGGGAGCTGTTTTTT.